The 13 T cell receptor beta chains reported below all come from one sample, sequenced in a study of blood T cell repertoires in COVID-19. Clones were sequenced by immunoSEQ multiplex PCR, and TCRdb holds only the in-frame ones, with some missing. The data show hundreds of thousands of clones, 89% seen once. The sequenced sample was peripheral blood. Receptor source: a woman aged 30 to 39 with COVID-19, enrolled during active disease.

The CDR3 nucleotides are TGTGCCAGCAGCTTCGGACTAGCGGGGAGCTCCTACAATGAGCAGTTCTTC. Amino acids: CASSFGLAGSSYNEQFF. The genes are TRBV7-8 and TRBJ2-1; 12 bases fit TRBD2. The germline V gene encodes CDR1 SGHVS and CDR2 FQNEAQ. There are 17 residues in the CDR3. Trimming removed 3 bases from V and 0 bases from J; junction bases left unmatched: 3. The full variable domain, in which reference TRBV7-8 and TRBJ2-1 provide the parts outside the CDR3, is GAGVSQSPRYKVAKRGQDVALRCDPISGHVSLFWYQQALGQGPEFLTYFQNEAQLDKSGLPSDRFFAERPEGSVSTLKIQRTQQEDSAVYLCASSFGLAGSSYNEQFFGPGTRLTVL.

The V and J genes are TRBV19 and TRBJ2-2, with a possible D match to TRBD1 (5 bases). Trimming took 3 bases from V and 1 from J, leaving 9 bases between them. CDR1 is LNHDA and CDR2 is SQIVND in the germline V gene (reference sequence). The CDR3 covers 15 residues. Written as DNA, the CDR3 is TGTGCCAGTAGTATGGTCAGGGAGAACACCGGGGAGCTGTTTTTT. Translated, it gives CASSMVRENTGELFF.

This chain connects TRBV7-6 to TRBJ1-6, with D possibly TRBD1 on 5 matching bases. V was cut by 6 bases and J by 8 bases, with 26 bases left in between. The CDR3 length is 18 residues. The germline V gene has CDR1 SGHVS and CDR2 FNYEAQ. The CDR3 coding sequence is TGTGCCAGCAGTTTACGGATGACTGGTGCAGGGAAAGATTCACCCCTCCACTTT. Protein product: CASSLRMTGAGKDSPLHF.

V gene TRBV29-1 combines with J gene TRBJ2-3, with a possible D match to TRBD1 (6 bases). V was shortened by 4 bases and J by 5 bases, with 10 bases between the two germline ends. CDR1 SQVTM and CDR2 ANQGSEA come from the germline V gene. The CDR3 spans 12 residues. The CDR3, as DNA: TGCAGCGTTGTAAGCAGGGGAGATACGCAGTATTTT. It encodes CSVVSRGDTQYF.

The chain is built from TRBV12-3 or TRBV12-4 and TRBJ1-1, with TRBD1 as a possible D gene (5 bases). Trimming took 7 bases from V and 0 from J, leaving 9 bases between them. The CDR3 runs 13 residues. The CDR3: CASKAGVNTEAFF. The DNA for the CDR3 is TGTGCCAGCAAGGCGGGGGTGAACACTGAAGCTTTCTTT.

This clone has a handful of counts. This chain links TRBV5-6 with TRBJ1-2, with 8 bases identical to TRBD1. V lost 4 bases to trimming and J lost 11 bases; unmatched junction nucleotides: 28. The CDR3 is made up of 19 amino acids. Germline V gene lookup returns CDR1 SGHDT and CDR2 YYEEEE. In DNA, the CDR3 is TGTGCCAGCAGCACGCGACGGACAGGGCCGGGGACGATGGGGGAAAGGTACACCTTC. It yields the protein CASSTRRTGPGTMGERYTF.

The chain employs TRBV25-1 and TRBJ1-2; D perhaps matches TRBD1 (6 bases). CDR3 length: 12 residues. CDR1 and CDR2 from the germline V gene are MGHDK and SYGVNS. Trimming shortened V by 11 bases and J by 4 bases, and 14 bases separated the two germline ends. CDR3 sequence (DNA): TGTGCCTCCGGTGGGGGCCTCTATGGCTACACCTTC. Translated, it gives CASGGGLYGYTF.

This chain uses TRBV14 with TRBJ1-6; D uncertain. Germline CDR1 and CDR2: SGHDN and FVKESK. The V end was cut by 6 bases, the J end by 0 bases, with 6 bases between. The CDR3 loop spans 14 amino acids. DNA of the CDR3: TGTGCCAGCAGGTTCGGCTCCTATAATTCACCCCTCCACTTT. The encoded protein is CASRFGSYNSPLHF.

V and J are TRBV10-2 and TRBJ1-4; no clear D gene. The V gene lost 8 bases and the J gene lost 2 bases, with 12 bases spanning the gap. Germline loops: CDR1 WSHSY, CDR2 SAAADI. CDR3 size: 14 residues. The CDR3 spells CASQPGSTNEKLFF. DNA of the CDR3: TGCGCCAGCCAGCCGGGGTCGACTAATGAAAAACTGTTTTTT.

The gene calls are TRBV6-5 and TRBJ2-5; 9 nucleotides agree with TRBD1. Trimming removed 6 bases from V and 1 base from J; junction bases left unmatched: 6. Germline V gene data show CDR1 as MNHEY and CDR2 as SVGAGI. There are 15 residues in the CDR3. The CDR3 sequence is CASRSGQGFQETQYF. CDR3 DNA sequence: TGTGCCAGCAGATCGGGACAGGGATTCCAAGAGACCCAGTACTTC.

The chain links TRBV2 to TRBJ2-7; 9 nucleotides agree with TRBD2. CDR1 and CDR2 (germline): SNHLY, FYNNEI. Trimming took 7 bases from V and 5 from J; bases not matched to a gene: 12. CDR3 length: 15 residues. CDR3 sequence: CASTIRFSGGHEQYF. CDR3 in DNA: TGTGCCAGCACCATCCGGTTTAGCGGGGGTCACGAGCAGTACTTC.

J is TRBJ2-7 and V is TRBV11-2; tentatively, D is TRBD2 (6 bases). V lost 3 bases and J lost 3, with 12 bases in between. CDR1 and CDR2 (germline): SGHAT, FQNNGV. The CDR3 is 14 amino acids. For the CDR3, the DNA is TGTGCCAGCAGCTTGGCAGCGGGCCTCTACGAGCAGTACTTC. Translation: CASSLAAGLYEQYF.

Concerning this clone: One end of the junction varies from germline; a read error may be responsible. This chain uses TRBV2 with TRBJ1-2; 7 nucleotides align to TRBD1. This CDR3 has 16 residues. CDR1 is SNHLY and CDR2 is FYNNEI in the germline V gene. The CDR3 DNA sequence: TGTGCCAGCAGCGAAGGGGGCAGGGCCAATCACTATGGCTACACCTTC. Encoded protein: CASSEGGRANHYGYTF.